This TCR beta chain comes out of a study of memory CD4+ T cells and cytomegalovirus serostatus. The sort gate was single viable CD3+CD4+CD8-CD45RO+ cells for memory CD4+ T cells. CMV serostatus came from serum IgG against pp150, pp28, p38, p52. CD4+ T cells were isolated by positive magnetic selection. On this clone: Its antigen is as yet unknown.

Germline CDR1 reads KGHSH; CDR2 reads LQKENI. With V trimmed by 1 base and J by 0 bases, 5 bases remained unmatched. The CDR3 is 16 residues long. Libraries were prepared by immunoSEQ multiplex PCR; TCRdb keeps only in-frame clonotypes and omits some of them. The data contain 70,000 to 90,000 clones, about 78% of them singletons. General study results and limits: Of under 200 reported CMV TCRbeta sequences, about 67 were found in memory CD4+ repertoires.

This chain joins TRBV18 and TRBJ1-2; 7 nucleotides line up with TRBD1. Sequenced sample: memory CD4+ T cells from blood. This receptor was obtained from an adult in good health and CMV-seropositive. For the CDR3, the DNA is TGTGCCAGCTCACCACAAGGGGGCTCGGCTAACTATGGCTACACCTTC. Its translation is CASSPQGGSANYGYTF.